This TCR beta chain was identified during a study of OX40 agonist ivuxolimab in advanced cancers. Study-level background: Treatment of patients was with ivuxolimab, an agonistic anti-OX40 (CD134) antibody. Patients with hepatocellular carcinoma, melanoma, renal cell or head and neck cancer made up the dose-escalation patients. There were three patients with partial responses, one having hepatocellular carcinoma and two cutaneous melanoma. The study, taken as a whole, reports: Patients with a partial response at 0.1-3.0 mg/kg had among the lowest clonal expansion.

Sequenced by immunoSEQ multiplex PCR; TCRdb stores in-frame clones only, minus some. Of some 61,000 clones listed, approximately 90% are singletons. Germline V gives CDR1 MGHRA, CDR2 YSYEKL. The ends lost 1 base at V and 4 bases at J; junction bases unmatched: 2. This CDR3 comprises 14 residues. Comments on this clone: What it binds is unknown.

The sequence derives from an adult with an advanced solid tumor such as melanoma, head and neck, liver or kidney cancer. This material consisted of CD4+ or CD8+ T cells sorted from blood, taken in a trial of the OX40 agonist ivuxolimab. The genes are TRBV4-1 and TRBJ2-5; the match to TRBD2 covers 8 bases. The CDR3 DNA is TGCGCCAGCAGCCAAGCGGGGGGGCCAGAGACCCAGTACTTC. Residues: CASSQAGGPETQYF.